This paragraph reports one T cell receptor beta chain. The entry originates in a study of blood T cell repertoires in COVID-19. Assay: immunoSEQ multiplex PCR; the TCRdb copy retains only in-frame clones and omits some. The sample includes 30,000 to 35,000 clones, more than 70% of them seen just once. Sequenced: peripheral blood. The receptor was derived from a man of 80 years or more with active or convalescent COVID-19.

The CDR3 bases are TGTGCCAGTAGTATATTTGGGGCTACAAATGAGCAGTTCTTC. It codes for CASSIFGATNEQFF. The chain joins TRBV19 to TRBJ2-1; a possible D gene is TRBD1 (5 bases). Germline lookup yields CDR1 LNHDA and CDR2 SQIVND (reference sequence). V shed 2 bases and J shed 7 bases, with 12 bases lying between them. This CDR3 is built from 14 residues.